Below, 14 T cell receptor beta chains from the same sample are listed, as sequenced in a study of T cells in localized non-small cell lung cancer. Clones were sequenced by immunoSEQ multiplex PCR, and TCRdb holds only the in-frame ones, with some missing. The sample records 100,000 to 150,000 clones, about 89% being singletons. The sample consisted of peripheral blood, taken before any cancer treatment. All receptors derive from a female donor older than 55 with stage I lung adenocarcinoma.

This clone was recorded only once. The V gene is TRBV6-6, the J gene TRBJ2-4; a possible D gene is TRBD1 (6 bases). This CDR3 contains 14 residues. V shed 7 bases and J shed 6 bases, with 16 bases lying between them. Per the germline V gene, CDR1 is MNHNY and CDR2 is SVGAGI (reference sequence). This chain's CDR3 is CASKYRESSNIQYF. As DNA, the CDR3 is TGTGCCAGCAAATACAGGGAAAGTTCAAACATTCAGTACTTC.

This clone has just one count. This chain links TRBV2 with TRBJ2-1, with 8 bases lining up with TRBD2. Germline values: CDR1 SNHLY, CDR2 FYNNEI. Trimming took 9 bases from V and 4 from J; bases not matched to a gene: 11. The CDR3 covers 15 residues. The CDR3 DNA reads TGTGCCAGTACCCTTAGCGGGGCCCCTTACAATGAGCAGTTCTTC. Translated, it gives CASTLSGAPYNEQFF.

V and J are TRBV30 and TRBJ2-7; D is uncertain. Germline V gene sequence: CDR1 GTSNPN, CDR2 SVGIG (reference sequence). Trimming shortened V by 0 bases and J by 6 bases, and 6 bases separated the two germline ends. This CDR3 comprises 11 residues. The CDR3 DNA is TGTGCCTGGAGTGTACTACGCGAGCAGTACTTC. Its protein product is CAWSVLREQYF.

The chain couples TRBV18 to TRBJ1-2; D perhaps matches TRBD1 (5 bases). Germline assignment: CDR1 KGHSH and CDR2 LQKENI. This CDR3 has 13 residues. The ends were cut back, 2 bases at V and 3 bases at J, with 7 bases in the middle. The CDR3 is CASSPSRDYGYTF. In nucleotides, the CDR3 is TGTGCCAGCTCACCAAGCAGGGACTATGGCTACACCTTC.

The chain's CDR3 is CASSVAGKNTEAFF. The CDR3 region has the DNA TGTGCCAGCAGCGTAGCCGGGAAGAACACTGAAGCTTTCTTT. V and J are TRBV9 and TRBJ1-1, with D unresolved. There are 14 residues in the CDR3. Germline V gene lookup returns CDR1 SGDLS and CDR2 YYNGEE. Trimming removed 0 bases from V and 1 base from J, with 7 bases in between.

The chain couples TRBV5-3 to TRBJ1-2; D not resolved. TRBV5-3 is flagged as an ORF with uncertain function. The V and J ends lost 1 base and 2 bases respectively, with 9 bases between them. This CDR3 contains 14 residues. The CDR3 loop is CARSLRTLNYGYTF. Written as DNA, the CDR3 is TGTGCCAGAAGCTTGCGCACCCTAAACTATGGCTACACCTTC.

V usage is TRBV27 and J usage is TRBJ2-1, with TRBD2 matching 11 bases. CDR1 and CDR2 (germline): MNHEY, SMNVEV (reference sequence). J lost 7 bases, V lost 5 bases, and 7 bases had no gene match. The CDR3 runs 15 residues. CDR3 in DNA: TGTGCCAGCAGTCATACTAGCGGGAGTCTAAATGAGCAGTTCTTC. It is translated as CASSHTSGSLNEQFF.

This chain joins TRBV9 and TRBJ2-1; possibly TRBD2 for D (6 bases). The V and J ends lost 0 bases and 0 bases respectively, with 13 bases between them. Germline CDR1 and CDR2: SGDLS and YYNGEE. CDR3 length equals 17 residues. The CDR3, as DNA: TGTGCCAGCAGCGTAGTGGGGCGGGGTGTCTCCTACAATGAGCAGTTCTTC. It translates to CASSVVGRGVSYNEQFF.

The chain is built from TRBV5-1 and TRBJ1-4, with a weak D call TRBD1 (5 bases). V was trimmed by 5 bases and J by 3 bases, leaving 11 bases between them. The germline gives CDR1 SGHRS, CDR2 YFSETQ. This CDR3 contains 14 residues. The DNA for the CDR3 is TGCGCCAGCAGTAACCAGGGTCCTAATGAAAAACTGTTTTTT. Amino acids: CASSNQGPNEKLFF.

This clone has a single count. The gene calls are TRBV19 and TRBJ2-1, with 12 bases lining up with TRBD2. Germline loops: CDR1 LNHDA, CDR2 SQIVND (reference sequence). With V trimmed by 0 bases and J by 0 bases, 6 bases remained unmatched. The CDR3 covers 19 residues. The CDR3 sequence: CASSIDLAGGWSSYNEQFF. In nucleotides, the CDR3 is TGTGCCAGTAGTATAGATCTAGCGGGAGGGTGGAGCTCCTACAATGAGCAGTTCTTC.

This sequence joins TRBV6-1 and TRBJ2-3; D is perhaps TRBD2 (6 bases). The CDR3 length is 14 residues. V lost 4 bases and J lost 3, with 11 bases in between. The germline V gene encodes CDR1 MNHNS and CDR2 SASEGT. This CDR3 is CASSGTGTTDTQYF. CDR3 sequence (DNA): TGTGCCAGCAGTGGAACCGGGACTACAGATACGCAGTATTTT.

This clone was recorded at least ten times. The CDR3 here is CATGTSGRNEQFF. As DNA, the CDR3 is TGTGCCACCGGGACTAGCGGGAGAAATGAGCAGTTCTTC. The V and J genes are TRBV7-9 and TRBJ2-1; 14 bases fit TRBD2. V trimming: 10 bases; J trimming: 7 bases; junction bases outside the gene matches: 3. Germline CDR1 SEHNR, CDR2 FQNEAQ (reference sequence). The CDR3 consists of 13 residues. Full variable domain (remainder filled in from reference TRBV7-9 and TRBJ2-1): DTGVSQNPRHKITKRGQNVTFRCDPISEHNRLYWYRQTLGQGPEFLTYFQNEAQLEKSRLLSDRFSAERPKGSFSTLEIQRTEQGDSAMYLCATGTSGRNEQFFGPGTRLTVL.

The chain has TRBV5-6 and TRBJ2-6, with D uncertain. CDR1 is SGHDT and CDR2 is YYEEEE in the germline V gene. This CDR3 is built from 13 residues. Between the trimmed V and J ends, which lost 8 bases and 0 bases, there was a span of 6 bases. The DNA of the CDR3 is TGTGCCAGTTGTTTCTCTGGGGCCAACGTCCTGACTTTC. Protein product: CASCFSGANVLTF.

The chain combines TRBV7-2 with TRBJ2-7; maybe TRBD2 (6 bases). The CDR3 is 15 residues long. The germline V gene has CDR1 SGHTA and CDR2 FQGNSA. Trimming removed 4 bases from V and 2 bases from J, with 15 bases in between. Here the CDR3 reads CASSSKGTPTYEQYF. The CDR3 DNA reads TGTGCCAGCAGCTCGAAAGGGACTCCTACCTACGAGCAGTACTTC. Together with reference TRBV7-2 and TRBJ2-7, the CDR3 gives the full variable domain: GAGVSQSPSNKVTEKGKDVELRCDPISGHTALYWYRQSLGQGLEFLIYFQGNSAPDKSGLPSDRFSAERTGGSVSTLTIQRTQQEDSAVYLCASSSKGTPTYEQYFGPGTRLTVT.